This is a list of T cell receptor beta chains from one sample in a study of control samples from healthy donors and cancer patients. The table came from immunoSEQ multiplex PCR; TCRdb's copy has only in-frame clones and leaves some out. The data show 150,000 to 200,000 clones, around 96% seen once. The material sequenced was blood. These receptors were obtained from a woman between 35 and 50 years old in good health. The CDR3 runs from the conserved cysteine through the conserved F or W. D genes are given only for firm matches. Size is stated for part of the rows, as once, few or many counts, or as a class when the clone is expanded.

D gene	clone size	V gene	J gene	CDR3 protein	CDR3 DNA
TRBD1	once	TRBV3-1/TRBV3-2	TRBJ1-2	CASSQVSRQGGNYGYTF	TGTGCCAGCAGCCAAGTATCGAGACAGGGGGGCAACTATGGCTACACCTTC
NA	NA	TRBV10-3	TRBJ1-1	CAISSHALARTEAFF	TGTGCCATCAGCAGTCACGCCCTAGCAAGGACTGAAGCTTTCTTT
TRBD2	NA	TRBV6-5	TRBJ2-1	CASSTMLAGGDEQFF	TGTGCCAGCAGCACTATGTTGGCGGGGGGGGATGAGCAGTTCTTC
TRBD1	NA	TRBV7-9	TRBJ1-4	CASSDNRGEKLFF	TGTGCCAGCAGCGATAACAGGGGTGAAAAACTGTTTTTT
TRBD1	NA	TRBV7-2	TRBJ1-3	CASSPKGQGNTIYF	TGTGCCAGCAGCCCCAAGGGACAGGGGAACACCATATATTTT
NA	NA	TRBV10-1	TRBJ2-3	CASSETPGPDTDTQYF	TGCGCCAGCAGTGAGACCCCGGGACCAGACACAGATACGCAGTATTTT
TRBD2	NA	TRBV2	TRBJ2-3	CASSETSGYTDTQYF	TGTGCCAGCAGTGAGACTAGCGGATACACAGATACGCAGTATTTT
NA	NA	TRBV5-4	TRBJ2-7	CASSLWRSGGNHEQYF	TGTGCCAGCAGCTTGTGGAGATCTGGGGGGAATCACGAGCAGTACTTC
NA	NA	TRBV5-1	TRBJ1-1	CASSLVGEAFF	TGCGCCAGCAGCTTGGTTGGAGAAGCTTTCTTT
NA	NA	TRBV7-9	TRBJ2-5	CASRRGKATGGVYLETQYF	TGTGCCAGCAGGAGGGGAAAGGCGACAGGAGGCGTTTATTTGGAGACCCAGTACTTC
NA	NA	TRBV13	TRBJ2-7	CASSRGRPSYEQYF	TGTGCCAGCAGCCGGGGGCGGCCCTCCTACGAGCAGTACTTC
NA	once	TRBV6-5	TRBJ2-4	CASSSGHRDNIQYF	TGTGCCAGCAGCAGCGGTCACAGGGATAACATTCAGTACTTC
NA	NA	TRBV20-1	TRBJ1-2	CSATSIWGYTF	TGCAGTGCAACTAGTATTTGGGGCTACACCTTC
TRBD2	NA	TRBV27	TRBJ2-7	CASSWGGDYEQYF	TGTGCCAGCAGTTGGGGGGGGGATTACGAGCAGTACTTC
NA	NA	TRBV4-1	TRBJ2-1	CASSLETGGSYNEQFF	TGCGCCAGCAGCCTGGAGACCGGAGGGTCCTACAATGAGCAGTTCTTC
NA	NA	TRBV11-3	TRBJ2-1	CASSSGPNRRNEQFF	TGTGCCAGCAGCTCGGGCCCGAACAGGAGGAATGAGCAGTTCTTC
NA	NA	TRBV4-1	TRBJ1-3	CASSQEGQYIGNTIYF	TGCGCCAGCAGCCAAGAAGGACAGTACATTGGAAACACCATATATTTT
NA	NA	TRBV6-5	TRBJ1-2	CASKPGPDNYGYTF	TGTGCCAGCAAACCGGGGCCCGATAACTATGGCTACACCTTC
NA	NA	TRBV6-6	TRBJ2-5	CASSYGASTETQYF	TGTGCCAGCAGTTACGGGGCTAGCACGGAGACCCAGTACTTC
TRBD1	NA	TRBV11-3	TRBJ2-5	CASSLGQGVGQETQYF	TGTGCCAGCAGCTTAGGGCAGGGGGTTGGCCAAGAGACCCAGTACTTC
NA	NA	TRBV5-6	TRBJ2-5	CASSPRWGAQETQYF	TGTGCCAGCAGCCCTCGATGGGGGGCCCAAGAGACCCAGTACTTC
NA	NA	TRBV9	TRBJ1-2	CASSAGTGYGYTF	TGTGCCAGCAGCGCGGGGACGGGCTATGGCTACACCTTC
NA	NA	TRBV18	TRBJ2-7	CASSPVKGISYEQYF	TGTGCCAGCTCACCGGTTAAGGGTATATCCTACGAGCAGTACTTC
NA	NA	TRBV19	TRBJ2-3	CASSPTRTDTQYF	TGTGCCAGTAGTCCTACTAGAACAGATACGCAGTATTTT